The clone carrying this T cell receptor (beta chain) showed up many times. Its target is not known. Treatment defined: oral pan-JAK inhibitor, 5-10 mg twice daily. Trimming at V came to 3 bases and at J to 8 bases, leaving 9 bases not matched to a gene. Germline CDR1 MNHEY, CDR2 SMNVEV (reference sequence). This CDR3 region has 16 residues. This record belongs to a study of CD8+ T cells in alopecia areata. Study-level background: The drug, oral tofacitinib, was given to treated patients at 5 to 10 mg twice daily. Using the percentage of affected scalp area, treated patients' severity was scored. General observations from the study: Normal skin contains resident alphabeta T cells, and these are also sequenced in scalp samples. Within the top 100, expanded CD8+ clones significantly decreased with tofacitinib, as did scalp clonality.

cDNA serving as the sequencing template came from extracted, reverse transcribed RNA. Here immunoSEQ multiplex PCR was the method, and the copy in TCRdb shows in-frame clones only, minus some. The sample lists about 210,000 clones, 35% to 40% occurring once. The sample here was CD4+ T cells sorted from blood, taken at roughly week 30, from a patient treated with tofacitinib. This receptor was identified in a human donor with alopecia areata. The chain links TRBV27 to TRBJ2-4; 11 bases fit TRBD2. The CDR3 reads CASSFVLAGGPHIQYF. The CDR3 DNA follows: TGTGCCAGCAGTTTCGTTTTAGCGGGGGGGCCTCACATTCAGTACTTC.